This section outlines one T cell receptor (beta chain) sequence together with its context. Germline V lookup: CDR1 SGHRS, CDR2 YFSETQ. The CDR3 consists of 13 residues. V lost 5 bases and J lost 0, with 8 bases in between. The sample belongs to a study of cytomegalovirus exposure and HLA in healthy donors. It was with 60 Vbeta and 13 Jbeta primers that the PCR ran. The data were produced by immunoSEQ multiplex PCR, yet TCRdb's version contains in-frame clones alone and is incomplete. The sample carries hundreds of thousands of clones, about 90% recorded once. This clonotype originated in a young woman in good health and CMV-seronegative. Sequences were obtained from PBMCs. This sequence joins TRBV5-1 and TRBJ1-2; the D gene is possibly TRBD1 (5 bases). The CDR3 is CASRGQSNYGYTF. DNA for the CDR3: TGCGCCAGCAGGGGGCAGTCTAACTATGGCTACACCTTC.